Each of the 22 T cell receptor beta chains below was sequenced from the same sample in a study of CD8 T cells in Susac syndrome. Reverse transcription used roughly 0.45 to 1 ug RNA and random hexamers. MiXCR was run by TCRdb on the immunoSEQ multiplex PCR reads, yielding one entry per CDR3 protein. Among some 160,000 distinct CDR3 sequences listed, 95% were seen once. The sample comprised CD4+ T cells from PBMCs. These receptor sequences come from a human donor with Susac syndrome.

V usage is TRBV19 and J usage is TRBJ1-5, with 7 positions matching TRBD1. The germline gives CDR1 LNHDA, CDR2 SQIVND (reference sequence). The CDR3 sequence is 17 residues long. The trim removed 4 bases at V and 5 bases at J, leaving 14 bases unmatched. The CDR3: CASSTPPWRGLDQPQHF. The CDR3 coding sequence is TGTGCCAGTAGTACCCCACCGTGGAGGGGGCTCGATCAGCCCCAGCATTTT. The entire variable domain, with the rest obtained from reference TRBV19 and TRBJ1-5, is as follows: DGGITQSPKYLFRKEGQNVTLSCEQNLNHDAMYWYRQDPGQGLRLIYYSQIVNDFQKGDIAEGYSVSREKKESFPLTVTSAQKNPTAFYLCASSTPPWRGLDQPQHFGDGTRLSIL.

V gene TRBV23-1 combines with J gene TRBJ2-1; D unclear. TRBV23-1 is known as an ORF, though its function is uncertain. V was cut by 2 bases and J by 7 bases, with 15 bases left in between. The CDR3 is made up of 15 amino acids. CDR3 DNA sequence: TGCGCCAGCAGTCAAACCCCGTCGTCGCCTAATGAGCAGTTCTTC. This sequence encodes CASSQTPSSPNEQFF.

The chain has TRBV5-1 and TRBJ2-3, with TRBD2 identical over 10 bases. The trim removed 4 bases at V and 1 base at J, leaving 6 bases unmatched. Germline CDR1 SGHRS, CDR2 YFSETQ. There are 16 residues in the CDR3. CDR3 sequence (DNA): TGCGCCAGCAGCATTGCTAGCGGGAGCGGCACAGATACGCAGTATTTT. This gives the protein CASSIASGSGTDTQYF.

V usage is TRBV18 and J usage is TRBJ1-6, with 8 positions matching TRBD1. Germline CDR1 KGHSH, CDR2 LQKENI. V gave up 3 bases and J gave up 7 bases; unmatched junction bases: 5. The CDR3 has 15 amino acids. CDR3 DNA sequence: TGTGCCAGCTCACCTGCGGGACAGGTGAATTCACCCCTCCACTTT. Amino acid sequence: CASSPAGQVNSPLHF.

The chain recombines TRBV12-3 or TRBV12-4 with TRBJ2-3; tentatively, D is TRBD1 (6 bases). Trimming took 5 bases from V and 5 from J, leaving 8 bases between them. This CDR3 is 12 amino acids long. CDR3 in DNA: TGTGCCAGCAGTGGGGGCCGAGATACGCAGTATTTT. It encodes CASSGGRDTQYF.

The chain carries TRBV23-1 and TRBJ2-5, with 11 bases that match TRBD1. TRBV23-1 is identified as an open reading frame with a role that is uncertain. With 0 bases clipped from V and 2 bases from J, the junction kept 5 bases outside the gene matches. This CDR3 has 17 amino acids. The CDR3 nucleotides read TGCGCCAGCAGTCAATCGGTCCGGGACAGGGGGCAAGAGACCCAGTACTTC. Its translation: CASSQSVRDRGQETQYF.

This chain uses TRBV18 with TRBJ2-5; tentative D call: TRBD1 (6 bases). V was clipped by 3 bases and J by 1 base, with 21 bases between them. This CDR3 is 18 amino acids long. Germline CDR1 KGHSH, CDR2 LQKENI. CDR3: CASSPTGSYQRSQETQYF. The CDR3 DNA reads TGTGCCAGCTCACCCACAGGGTCGTACCAGAGAAGCCAAGAGACCCAGTACTTC. Together with reference TRBV18 and TRBJ2-5, the CDR3 gives the full variable domain: NAGVMQNPRHLVRRRGQEARLRCSPMKGHSHVYWYRQLPEEGLKFMVYLQKENIIDESGMPKERFSAEFPKEGPSILRIQQVVRGDSAAYFCASSPTGSYQRSQETQYFGPGTRLLVL.

The genes are TRBV4-1 and TRBJ1-5, with 7 nucleotides matching TRBD1. Germline V gene lookup returns CDR1 MGHRA and CDR2 YSYEKL. With V trimmed by 3 bases and J by 2 bases, 4 bases remained unmatched. This CDR3 is 15 amino acids long. The CDR3 nucleotides are TGCGCCAGCAGCCACCCGGGACAGCGCAATCAGCCCCAGCATTTT. This encodes CASSHPGQRNQPQHF.

The rearrangement links TRBV3-1 to TRBJ1-1, with a tentative D call TRBD1 (6 bases). The CDR3 spans 13 residues. Per germline, CDR1 LGHDT and CDR2 YNNKEL (reference sequence). V was shortened by 6 bases and J by 4 bases, with 12 bases between the two germline ends. The CDR3 coding sequence is TGTGCCAGCAGGCGACAACAGGGCACTGAAGCTTTCTTT. Amino acid sequence: CASRRQQGTEAFF.

CDR3 sequence (DNA): TGCAGTGCTAGAAGACTAGCGGGAATACAAGAGACCCAGTACTTC. It is translated as CSARRLAGIQETQYF. This chain uses TRBV20-1 with TRBJ2-5, with 11 bases aligning to TRBD2. V was pared by 2 bases and J by 2 bases, with 4 bases of the junction left unmatched. The CDR3 sequence is 15 residues long. Germline V CDR1 and CDR2: DFQATT, SNEGSKA (reference sequence).

This clonotype came up once. J is TRBJ2-1 and V is TRBV6-1; 13 positions agree with TRBD2. This CDR3 spans 17 amino acids. Germline trimming cut 1 base from V and 8 bases from J; bases unmatched to any gene: 8. CDR1 is MNHNS, CDR2 SASEGT, per germline. As DNA, the CDR3 is TGTGCCAGCAGTGAAGACCGGACTAGCGGGGGTTTGGATGAGCAGTTCTTC. Its translation is CASSEDRTSGGLDEQFF.

The rearrangement uses TRBV18 and TRBJ2-2; maybe TRBD1 (5 bases). In germline, CDR1 is KGHSH, CDR2 LQKENI. The CDR3 extends over 16 amino acids. V lost 6 bases to trimming and J lost 4 bases, with 18 bases between them. The CDR3, as DNA: TGTGCCAGCTCCCTACAGGAATCCGCTTCCACCGGGGAGCTGTTTTTT. This gives the protein CASSLQESASTGELFF.

This rearrangement joins TRBV29-1 to TRBJ2-5; no firm D call. CDR1 SQVTM and CDR2 ANQGSEA come from the germline V gene. The CDR3 has 11 residues. Trimming shortened V by 0 bases and J by 4 bases, and 3 bases separated the two germline ends. This chain's CDR3 is CSVEDLETQYF. The CDR3 bases are TGCAGCGTTGAAGATCTAGAGACCCAGTACTTC.

CDR3 loop: CASSPWGLAGNYEQYF. In DNA form, the CDR3 reads TGTGCCAGCAGCCCCTGGGGACTAGCGGGGAACTACGAGCAGTACTTC. This chain links TRBV3-1 with TRBJ2-7; 13 bases are shared with TRBD2. The CDR3 sequence is 16 residues long. Trimming took 4 bases from V and 3 from J; bases not matched to a gene: 6. Germline assignment: CDR1 LGHDT and CDR2 YNNKEL (reference sequence).

This chain uses TRBV7-2 with TRBJ1-1, with a tentative D call TRBD1 (6 bases). The germline V gene has CDR1 SGHTA and CDR2 FQGNSA. This CDR3 is 12 amino acids long. V was trimmed by 7 bases and J by 4 bases, leaving 10 bases between them. CDR3 residues: CASIRGGTEAFF. The CDR3, as DNA: TGTGCCAGCATCAGAGGGGGCACTGAAGCTTTCTTT.

This clonotype was seen once. V gene TRBV3-1 combines with J gene TRBJ1-1; D gene ambiguous. The V and J ends lost 2 bases and 1 base respectively, with 17 bases between them. Germline CDR1 reads LGHDT; CDR2 reads YNNKEL (reference sequence). The CDR3 spans 17 residues. Here the CDR3 DNA reads TGTGCCAGCAGCCAACGGCCCTATAGGGCAGCGAACACTGAAGCTTTCTTT. Encoded protein: CASSQRPYRAANTEAFF.

The J gene is TRBJ2-2, the V gene TRBV3-1, with 8 bases fitting TRBD1. Germline CDR1 is LGHDT and CDR2 is YNNKEL (reference sequence). The CDR3 consists of 14 residues. V lost 4 bases and J lost 5; bases outside the gene matches: 3. CDR3 sequence reads: CASSRTGRTGELFF. The CDR3 nucleotides read TGTGCCAGCAGCCGGACAGGGCGGACCGGGGAGCTGTTTTTT. Complete variable domain (other parts from reference TRBV3-1 and TRBJ2-2): DTAVSQTPKYLVTQMGNDKSIKCEQNLGHDTMYWYKQDSKKFLKIMFSYNNKELIINETVPNRFSPKSPDKAHLNLHINSLELGDSAVYFCASSRTGRTGELFFGEGSRLTVL.

The rearrangement joins TRBV19 to TRBJ1-1, with unresolved D. The CDR3 loop spans 12 amino acids. The V end lost 6 bases, the J end lost 2 bases, and 7 bases lay between the germline ends. The germline V gene encodes CDR1 LNHDA and CDR2 SQIVND (reference sequence). Here the CDR3 reads CASRRENTEAFF. The CDR3 nucleotides are TGTGCCAGTAGGAGAGAAAACACTGAAGCTTTCTTT.

V is TRBV19 and J is TRBJ2-7, with D unclear. This CDR3 comprises 13 residues. With 1 base removed from V and 2 bases from J, the gap between germline ends came to 6 bases. Germline V gene sequence: CDR1 LNHDA, CDR2 SQIVND (reference sequence). Here the CDR3 DNA reads TGTGCCAGTAGTATAGGAACACCCTACGAGCAGTACTTC. It specifies CASSIGTPYEQYF.

The rearrangement joins TRBV4-1 to TRBJ1-2, with unresolved D. Germline V gene data show CDR1 as MGHRA and CDR2 as YSYEKL. The length of the CDR3 is 14 residues. Trimming took 4 bases from V and 7 from J, leaving 16 bases between them. This CDR3 reads CASSPTDGVFGYTF. In DNA, the CDR3 is TGCGCCAGCAGCCCTACGGACGGGGTCTTTGGCTACACCTTC.

The chain has TRBV14 and TRBJ1-1; D perhaps matches TRBD1 (6 bases). The CDR3 is 13 residues long. Looked up from germline, CDR1 is SGHDN and CDR2 is FVKESK. V gave up 11 bases and J gave up 6 bases, with 19 bases separating them. The CDR3 DNA sequence: TGTGCCTGGGGGGACAAGAGGAGCTCTGAAGCTTTCTTT. It yields the protein CAWGDKRSSEAFF.

The chain employs TRBV20-1 and TRBJ2-1; TRBD2 aligns across 10 bases. The CDR3 spans 14 residues. Looked up from germline, CDR1 is DFQATT and CDR2 is SNEGSKA (reference sequence). J lost 10 bases, V lost 7 bases, and 13 bases had no gene match. CDR3 DNA sequence: TGCAGTGTTAGGAGTCTAGCGGGAGTAGGGGAGCAGTTCTTC. It specifies CSVRSLAGVGEQFF.